These 5 T cell receptor beta chains were sequenced from one sample in a study of T cells in Graves' hyperthyroidism and ophthalmopathy. TCR beta CDR3 regions were amplified from RNA. RT-PCR in the first round (using the HTBI primer set) targeted the TCR CDR3. TCRdb reprocessed the multiplex PCR reads via MiXCR and lists one record per CDR3 protein. The data contain 700,000 or so distinct CDR3 sequences, around 17% of them singletons. Sequencing used blood. These receptors came from a man between 18 and 35 years old with Graves' hyperthyroidism.

In its sample, this clonotype was seen many times. The V call is TRBV12-3 or TRBV12-4, the J call TRBJ2-7, with D hard to call. Trimming removed 4 bases from V and 8 bases from J, with 9 bases in between. This CDR3 is built from 11 residues. CDR3 protein: CASSSEYKQYF. CDR3 nucleotide sequence: TGTGCCAGCAGTTCAGAGTATAAGCAGTACTTC.

This clonotype was recorded a few times. V usage is TRBV7-9 and J usage is TRBJ1-2, with D maybe TRBD1 (5 bases). V lost 4 bases to trimming and J lost 2 bases, with 8 bases between them. The CDR3 length is 13 residues. CDR1 SEHNR and CDR2 FQNEAQ come from the germline V gene (reference sequence). CDR3 residues: CASSWGTNYGYTF. For the CDR3, the DNA is TGTGCCAGCAGCTGGGGGACCAACTATGGCTACACCTTC.

The chain recombines TRBV5-4 with TRBJ2-5, with 8 positions matching TRBD1. Germline V gene lookup returns CDR1 SGHNT and CDR2 YYREEE (reference sequence). The V gene end was trimmed by 0 bases and the J gene end by 4 bases; junction bases not matched to a gene: 2. This CDR3 contains 14 residues. CDR3 region: CASSLAGGIETQYF. The CDR3 coding sequence is TGTGCCAGCAGCTTGGCAGGGGGCATAGAGACCCAGTACTTC.

In this sample, this clonotype turned up many times. The chain uses TRBV5-5 and TRBJ2-1; possible D gene TRBD1, 5 bases. There are 15 residues in the CDR3. Trimming took 0 bases from V and 3 from J, leaving 10 bases between them. Germline CDR1 is SGHKS and CDR2 is YYEKEE (reference sequence). CDR3 residues: CASSLEGVNYNEQFF. CDR3 coding DNA: TGTGCCAGCAGCTTGGAAGGGGTAAACTACAATGAGCAGTTCTTC.

There are many counts of this clonotype. J is TRBJ2-7 and V is TRBV2, with D tentatively TRBD2 (7 bases). In germline, CDR1 is SNHLY, CDR2 FYNNEI. Trimming took off 7 bases at V and 6 bases at J, with 19 bases between the two ends. The CDR3 has 14 amino acids. CDR3: CASTINAGASEQYF. DNA of the CDR3: TGTGCCAGCACGATCAATGCGGGGGCGAGCGAGCAGTACTTC.